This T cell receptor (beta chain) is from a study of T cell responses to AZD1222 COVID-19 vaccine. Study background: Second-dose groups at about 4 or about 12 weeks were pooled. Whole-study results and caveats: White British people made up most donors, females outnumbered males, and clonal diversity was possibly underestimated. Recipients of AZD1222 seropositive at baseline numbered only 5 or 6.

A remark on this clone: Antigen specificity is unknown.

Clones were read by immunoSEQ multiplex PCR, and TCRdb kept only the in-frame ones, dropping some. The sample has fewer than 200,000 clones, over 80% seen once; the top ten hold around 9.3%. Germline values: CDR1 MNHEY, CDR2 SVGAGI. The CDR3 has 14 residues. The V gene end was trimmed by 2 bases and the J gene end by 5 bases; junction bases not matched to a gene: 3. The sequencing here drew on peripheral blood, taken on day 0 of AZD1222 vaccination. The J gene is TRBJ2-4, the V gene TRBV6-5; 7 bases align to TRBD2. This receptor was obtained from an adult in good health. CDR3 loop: CASSYGGVENIQYF. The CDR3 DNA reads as TGTGCCAGCAGTTACGGGGGGGTGGAAAACATTCAGTACTTC.